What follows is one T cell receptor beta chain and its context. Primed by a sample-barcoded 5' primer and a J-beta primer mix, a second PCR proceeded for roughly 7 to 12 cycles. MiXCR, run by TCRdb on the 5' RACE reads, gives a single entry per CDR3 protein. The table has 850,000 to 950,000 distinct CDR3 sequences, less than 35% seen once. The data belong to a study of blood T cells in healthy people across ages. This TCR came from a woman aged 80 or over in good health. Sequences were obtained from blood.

CDR3 protein: CASSLEGPGGNIQYF. CDR3 sequence (DNA): TGTGCCAGCAGCTTAGAGGGGCCTGGGGGAAACATTCAGTACTTC. The gene calls are TRBV7-8 and TRBJ2-4, with D possibly called TRBD1 or TRBD2 (5 bases each). This CDR3 is built from 15 residues. Germline loops: CDR1 SGHVS, CDR2 FQNEAQ. Trimming took off 1 base at V and 6 bases at J, with 13 bases between the two ends.